The T cell receptor (beta chain) described here comes from a study of blood T cell repertoires in COVID-19. The CDR3 is 15 amino acids. Per the germline V gene, CDR1 is SQVTM and CDR2 is ANQGSEA. V was pared by 5 bases and J by 7 bases, with 24 bases between. Profiled with immunoSEQ multiplex PCR; TCRdb holds only in-frame clones, not every one. The repertoire holds tens of thousands of clones, with 85% to 90% as singletons. This chain joins TRBV29-1 and TRBJ2-7; D might be TRBD2 (6 bases). Sequencing input: PBMCs or T cells enriched from blood (not recorded which). The TCR comes from a woman aged 50 to 65 who had recovered from COVID-19. In DNA, the CDR3 is TGCAGCGTTTTTCACCCGACTAGTATCGGTTTAGAGCAGTACTTC. Protein: CSVFHPTSIGLEQYF.